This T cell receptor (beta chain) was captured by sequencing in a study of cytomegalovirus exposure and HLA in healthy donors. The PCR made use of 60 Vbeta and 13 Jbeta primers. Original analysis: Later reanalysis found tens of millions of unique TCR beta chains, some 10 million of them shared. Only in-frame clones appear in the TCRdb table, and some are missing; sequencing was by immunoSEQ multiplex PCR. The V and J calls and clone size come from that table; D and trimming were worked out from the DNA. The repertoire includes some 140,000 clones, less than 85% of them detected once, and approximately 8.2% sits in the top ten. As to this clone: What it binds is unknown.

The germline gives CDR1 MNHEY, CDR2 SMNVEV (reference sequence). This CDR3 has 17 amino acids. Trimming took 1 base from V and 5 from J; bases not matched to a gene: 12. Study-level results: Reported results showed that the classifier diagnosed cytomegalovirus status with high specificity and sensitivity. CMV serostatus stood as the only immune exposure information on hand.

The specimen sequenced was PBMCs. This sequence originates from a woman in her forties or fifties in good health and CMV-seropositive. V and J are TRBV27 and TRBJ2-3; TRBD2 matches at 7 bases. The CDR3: CASSLFSSGQRGDTQYF. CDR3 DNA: TGTGCCAGCAGTTTATTCTCTAGCGGTCAACGGGGAGATACGCAGTATTTT.